Following are 7 T cell receptor beta chains from one sample sequenced in a study of cytomegalovirus exposure and HLA in healthy donors. PCR amplification relied on 60 Vbeta primers (plus 13 Jbeta primers). Profiling relied on immunoSEQ multiplex PCR, and the TCRdb table lists in-frame clones only, not all of them. The sample lists 180,000 or so clones; 82% were seen once. Input material: PBMCs. All receptors come from a boy between 2 and 15 years old in good health and CMV-seronegative.

This clone has more than one count but fewer than ten. Here the CDR3 reads CASSFSGYNHEQYF. The CDR3 DNA is TGTGCCAGCAGTTTTTCAGGGTATAACCACGAGCAGTACTTC. V usage is TRBV27 and J usage is TRBJ2-7, with D possibly TRBD1 on 5 matching bases. Germline V gene sequence: CDR1 MNHEY, CDR2 SMNVEV (reference sequence). V was trimmed by 3 bases and J by 5 bases, leaving 14 bases between them. This CDR3 has 14 residues.

The V and J genes are TRBV5-1 and TRBJ2-5, with D tentatively TRBD2 (6 bases). In germline, CDR1 is SGHRS, CDR2 YFSETQ. CDR3 length: 16 residues. The ends were cut back, 0 bases at V and 2 bases at J, with 14 bases in the middle. Written as DNA, the CDR3 is TGCGCCAGCAGCTTGGGTGTGGGAGGATATCAAGAGACCCAGTACTTC. It yields the protein CASSLGVGGYQETQYF.

The rearrangement links TRBV7-2 to TRBJ2-7, with D possibly being TRBD2 (5 bases). The CDR3 is 15 residues long. V was pared by 0 bases and J by 12 bases, with 21 bases between. Per germline, CDR1 SGHTA and CDR2 FQGNSA. CDR3 coding DNA: TGTGCCAGCAGCTTAGCATTAGGGTCGGTGGCTAGCTGGTACTTC. This codes for CASSLALGSVASWYF.

This clone was observed once. The V gene is TRBV19, the J gene TRBJ1-1; 9 positions agree with TRBD1. Per the germline V gene, CDR1 is LNHDA and CDR2 is SQIVND (reference sequence). Losses at the gene ends were 6 bases for V and 5 bases for J; bases not matched to a gene: 19. The CDR3 runs to 18 residues. The CDR3 DNA reads as TGTGCCAGTAGAGCAGCCCTCGGACAGGGGTCGTTGAGGACTGAAGCTTTCTTT. This encodes CASRAALGQGSLRTEAFF.

The table lists this clone with a few counts. This chain links TRBV7-9 with TRBJ1-1; 7 nucleotides agree with TRBD1. Germline CDR1 SEHNR, CDR2 FQNEAQ (reference sequence). The V gene end was trimmed by 5 bases and the J gene end by 6 bases; junction bases not matched to a gene: 6. The CDR3 has 13 amino acids. CDR3 region: CASSGYRGPEAFF. In DNA, the CDR3 is TGTGCCAGCAGCGGGTACAGGGGACCTGAAGCTTTCTTT.

The chain recombines TRBV7-2 with TRBJ1-3, with 9 bases that match TRBD1. The V and J ends lost 1 base and 4 bases, in that order; junction bases with no gene match: 5. CDR1 is SGHTA and CDR2 is FQGNSA in the germline V gene. This CDR3 has 16 residues. The CDR3 DNA reads TGTGCCAGCAGCTTAGTCGGCGGACAGGGGGGAAACACCATATATTTT. Residues: CASSLVGGQGGNTIYF.

V gene TRBV5-1 combines with J gene TRBJ1-2; the match to TRBD1 covers 8 bases. V trimming: 7 bases; J trimming: 6 bases; junction bases outside the gene matches: 8. CDR3 length: 13 residues. CDR1 is SGHRS, CDR2 YFSETQ, per germline. CDR3: CASGSQGADGYTF. Written as DNA, the CDR3 is TGCGCCAGCGGCTCGCAGGGGGCGGATGGCTACACCTTC. The full variable domain, completed using reference TRBV5-1 and TRBJ1-2, is KAGVTQTPRYLIKTRGQQVTLSCSPISGHRSVSWYQQTPGQGLQFLFEYFSETQRNKGNFPGRFSGRQFSNSRSEMNVSTLELGDSALYLCASGSQGADGYTFGSGTRLTVV.